Below, 10 T cell receptor beta chains from the same sample are listed, as sequenced in a study of technical replicates of blood from several donors. Sequencing was performed with immunoSEQ multiplex PCR; in TCRdb, only in-frame clones are kept and a portion is missing. The sample consists of some 70,000 clones, approximately 87% of them appearing once. Material: PBMCs. These receptors all come from a human donor in good health. Some clones in this sample may be carry-over from other donors' samples.

The rearrangement joins TRBV7-9 to TRBJ1-2; 8 nucleotides match TRBD1. Germline V CDR1 and CDR2: SEHNR, FQNEAQ (reference sequence). The CDR3 runs 15 residues. Germline trimming cut 5 bases from V and 8 bases from J; bases unmatched to any gene: 13. The CDR3 here is CASSRTGTGERGYTF. CDR3 DNA sequence: TGTGCCAGCAGCCGGACCGGGACAGGTGAAAGAGGCTACACCTTC.

V usage is TRBV5-4 and J usage is TRBJ2-3; 13 bases are shared with TRBD2. Germline V CDR1 and CDR2: SGHNT, YYREEE (reference sequence). There are 17 residues in the CDR3. The V segment lost 4 bases and the J segment 3 bases; nucleotides outside the gene matches: 8. The CDR3 DNA is TGTGCCAGCAGCCCTGGGGGGACTAGCGGGGTAACAGATACGCAGTATTTT. The encoded protein is CASSPGGTSGVTDTQYF.

This clone was observed once. The chain uses TRBV7-2 and TRBJ1-1, with D maybe TRBD1 (5 bases). CDR1 and CDR2 (germline): SGHTA, FQGNSA. The CDR3 has 15 amino acids. The germline V and J ends were trimmed by 3 bases and 5 bases, with 16 bases remaining between them. The CDR3 loop reads CASSFGTPGETEAFF. CDR3 coding DNA: TGTGCCAGCAGCTTCGGGACTCCGGGGGAAACTGAAGCTTTCTTT.

This clone was recorded once. This chain connects TRBV5-1 to TRBJ2-1, with 12 bases aligning to TRBD2. V lost 2 bases and J lost 9; bases outside the gene matches: 6. The CDR3 spans 15 residues. In germline, CDR1 is SGHRS, CDR2 YFSETQ. This CDR3 reads CASSLRLAGVAEQFF. CDR3 DNA sequence: TGCGCCAGCAGCTTAAGACTAGCGGGGGTTGCTGAGCAGTTCTTC.

This clone was counted between two and nine times. The chain recombines TRBV25-1 with TRBJ2-1, with a weak D call TRBD1 (5 bases). Germline CDR1 and CDR2: MGHDK and SYGVNS. The CDR3 is 12 amino acids. Deletions cut 2 bases from V and 7 bases from J, with 6 bases between. As DNA, the CDR3 is TGTGCCAGCAGTGAAAGGGGTAATGAGCAGTTCTTC. It yields the protein CASSERGNEQFF. Using reference TRBV25-1 and TRBJ2-1 for the parts outside the CDR3, the full variable domain is EADIYQTPRYLVIGTGKKITLECSQTMGHDKMYWYQQDPGMELHLIHYSYGVNSTEKGDLSSESTVSRIRTEHFPLTLESARPSHTSQYLCASSERGNEQFFGPGTRLTVL.

The chain's CDR3 is CASSVSTAGGYEQYF. The CDR3 coding sequence is TGTGCCAGCAGCGTAAGCACGGCGGGTGGGTACGAGCAGTACTTC. This sequence joins TRBV9 and TRBJ2-7, with a possible D match to TRBD2 (5 bases). This CDR3 contains 15 residues. Trimming cost V 1 base and J 4 bases, with 15 bases left between them. Germline V gene data show CDR1 as SGDLS and CDR2 as YYNGEE.

The chain recombines TRBV2 with TRBJ2-3; D is unresolved. This CDR3 region has 13 residues. From germline, CDR1 is SNHLY and CDR2 FYNNEI. Trimming removed 4 bases at V and 0 bases at J, with 5 bases between. The CDR3 DNA sequence: TGTGCCAGCAGTGCGGTCAGCACAGATACGCAGTATTTT. It codes for CASSAVSTDTQYF.

The genes are TRBV6-5 and TRBJ1-5, with 7 bases identical to TRBD1. Unmatched junction bases numbered 7, after V lost 6 bases and J lost 2 bases. From germline, CDR1 is MNHEY and CDR2 SVGAGI. There are 15 residues in the CDR3. CDR3 in amino acids: CASRRTGEGNQPQHF. CDR3 DNA sequence: TGTGCCAGCAGACGTACAGGGGAAGGCAATCAGCCCCAGCATTTT.

The chain couples TRBV6-6 to TRBJ1-2; D is perhaps TRBD1 (6 bases). With 5 bases removed from V and 7 bases from J, the gap between germline ends came to 23 bases. CDR3 length: 16 amino acids. The V gene's germline CDR1 is MNHNY and CDR2 SVGAGI (reference sequence). The CDR3 sequence is CASSQRAGVQVGGYTF. The CDR3 DNA follows: TGTGCCAGCAGTCAACGGGCAGGGGTCCAAGTTGGTGGCTACACCTTC.

The count of this clone is one. The rearrangement uses TRBV25-1 and TRBJ1-4; the match to TRBD1 covers 7 bases. The germline V gene encodes CDR1 MGHDK and CDR2 SYGVNS. The CDR3 contains 13 residues. The V and J ends lost 5 bases and 7 bases, in that order; junction bases with no gene match: 4. The CDR3 DNA is TGTGCCAGCAGTAGGGGACAGTTTGAAAAACTGTTTTTT. Protein: CASSRGQFEKLFF.